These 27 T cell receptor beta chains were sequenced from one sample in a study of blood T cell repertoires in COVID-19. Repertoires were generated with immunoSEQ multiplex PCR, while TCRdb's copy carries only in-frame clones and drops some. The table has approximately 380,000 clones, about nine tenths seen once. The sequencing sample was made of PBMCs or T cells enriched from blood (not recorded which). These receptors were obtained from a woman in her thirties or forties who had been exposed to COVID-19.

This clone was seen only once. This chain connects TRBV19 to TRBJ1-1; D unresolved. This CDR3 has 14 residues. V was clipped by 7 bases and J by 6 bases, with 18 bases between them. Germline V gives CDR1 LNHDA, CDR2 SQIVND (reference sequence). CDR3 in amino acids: CASNMPGYGSEAFF. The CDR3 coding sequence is TGTGCCAGTAATATGCCGGGGTATGGTTCTGAAGCTTTCTTT. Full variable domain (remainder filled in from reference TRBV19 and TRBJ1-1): DGGITQSPKYLFRKEGQNVTLSCEQNLNHDAMYWYRQDPGQGLRLIYYSQIVNDFQKGDIAEGYSVSREKKESFPLTVTSAQKNPTAFYLCASNMPGYGSEAFFGQGTRLTVV.

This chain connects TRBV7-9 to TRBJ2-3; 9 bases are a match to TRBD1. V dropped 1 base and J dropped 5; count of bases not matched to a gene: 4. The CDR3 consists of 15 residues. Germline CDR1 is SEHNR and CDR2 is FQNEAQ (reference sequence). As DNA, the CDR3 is TGTGCCAGCAGCTTAGGGGGGACAGGGAAAGATACGCAGTATTTT. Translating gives CASSLGGTGKDTQYF.

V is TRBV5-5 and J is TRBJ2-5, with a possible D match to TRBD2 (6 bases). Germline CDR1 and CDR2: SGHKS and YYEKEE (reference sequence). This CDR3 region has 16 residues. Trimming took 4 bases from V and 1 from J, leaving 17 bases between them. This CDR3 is CASSHQWGDGQETQYF. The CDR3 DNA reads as TGTGCCAGCAGCCACCAGTGGGGGGACGGCCAAGAGACCCAGTACTTC.

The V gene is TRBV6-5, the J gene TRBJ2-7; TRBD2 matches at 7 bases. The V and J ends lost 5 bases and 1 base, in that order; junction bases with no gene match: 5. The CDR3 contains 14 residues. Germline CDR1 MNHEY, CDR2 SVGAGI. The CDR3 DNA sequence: TGTGCCAGCAGTACCCCGGGGGGTTCCTACGAGCAGTACTTC. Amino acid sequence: CASSTPGGSYEQYF.

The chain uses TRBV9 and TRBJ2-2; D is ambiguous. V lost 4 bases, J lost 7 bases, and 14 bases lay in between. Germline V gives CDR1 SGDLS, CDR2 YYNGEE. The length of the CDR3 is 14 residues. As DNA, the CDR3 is TGTGCCAGCAGCTTCCTAACGACGGGCGGGGAGCTGTTTTTT. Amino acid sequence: CASSFLTTGGELFF.

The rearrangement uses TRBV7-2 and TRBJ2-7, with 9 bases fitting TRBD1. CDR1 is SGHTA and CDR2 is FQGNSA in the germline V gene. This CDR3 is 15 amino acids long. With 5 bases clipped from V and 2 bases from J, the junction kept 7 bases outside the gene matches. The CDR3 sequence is CASSLRTGGPYEQYF. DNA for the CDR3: TGTGCCAGCAGCCTAAGAACAGGGGGCCCCTACGAGCAGTACTTC.

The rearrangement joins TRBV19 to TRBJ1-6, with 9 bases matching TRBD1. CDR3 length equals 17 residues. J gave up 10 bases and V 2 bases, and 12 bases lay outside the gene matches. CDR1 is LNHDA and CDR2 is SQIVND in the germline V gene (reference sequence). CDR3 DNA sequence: TGTGCCAGTAGTATAAGGCTTCTGGGGACAGGGAGATCACCCCTCCACTTT. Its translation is CASSIRLLGTGRSPLHF.

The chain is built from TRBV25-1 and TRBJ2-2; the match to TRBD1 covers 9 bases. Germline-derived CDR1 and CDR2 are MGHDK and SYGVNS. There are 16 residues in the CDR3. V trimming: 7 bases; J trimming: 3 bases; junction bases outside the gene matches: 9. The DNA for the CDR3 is TGTGCCAGCACCCCTACAGGGGGCTCAGACACCGGGGAGCTGTTTTTT. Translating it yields CASTPTGGSDTGELFF.

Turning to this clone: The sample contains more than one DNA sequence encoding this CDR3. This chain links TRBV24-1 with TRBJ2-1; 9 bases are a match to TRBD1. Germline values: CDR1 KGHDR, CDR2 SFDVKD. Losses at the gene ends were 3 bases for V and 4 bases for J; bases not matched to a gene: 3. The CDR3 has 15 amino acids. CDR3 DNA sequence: TGTGCCACCAGTGATCCGGGACAGGGATACAATGAGCAGTTCTTC. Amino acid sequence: CATSDPGQGYNEQFF.

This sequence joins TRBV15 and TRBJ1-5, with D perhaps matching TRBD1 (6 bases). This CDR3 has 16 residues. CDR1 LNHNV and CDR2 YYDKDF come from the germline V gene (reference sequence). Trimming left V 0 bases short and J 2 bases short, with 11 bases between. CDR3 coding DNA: TGTGCCACCAGCAGAGAGGGGGCCCCCGGCAATCAGCCCCAGCATTTT. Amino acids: CATSREGAPGNQPQHF.

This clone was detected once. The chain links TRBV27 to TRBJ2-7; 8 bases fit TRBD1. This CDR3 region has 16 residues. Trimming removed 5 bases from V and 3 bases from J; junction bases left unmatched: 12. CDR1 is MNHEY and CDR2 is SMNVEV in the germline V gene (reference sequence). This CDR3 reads CASSTVATGAFYEQYF. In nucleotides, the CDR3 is TGTGCCAGCAGTACAGTCGCGACAGGGGCTTTCTACGAGCAGTACTTC.

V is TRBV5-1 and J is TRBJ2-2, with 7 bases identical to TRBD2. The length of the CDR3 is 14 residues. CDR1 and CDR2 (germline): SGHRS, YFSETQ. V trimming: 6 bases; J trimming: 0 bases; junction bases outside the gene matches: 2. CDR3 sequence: CASIAGANTGELFF. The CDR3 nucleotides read TGCGCCAGCATCGCGGGGGCGAACACCGGGGAGCTGTTTTTT.

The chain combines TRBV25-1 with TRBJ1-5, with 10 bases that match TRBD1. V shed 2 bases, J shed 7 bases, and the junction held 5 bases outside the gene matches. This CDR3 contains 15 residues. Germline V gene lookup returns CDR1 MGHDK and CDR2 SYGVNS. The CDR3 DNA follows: TGTGCCAGCAGTGAAGGGGGGACAGGGGTCCAGCCCCAGCATTTT. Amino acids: CASSEGGTGVQPQHF.

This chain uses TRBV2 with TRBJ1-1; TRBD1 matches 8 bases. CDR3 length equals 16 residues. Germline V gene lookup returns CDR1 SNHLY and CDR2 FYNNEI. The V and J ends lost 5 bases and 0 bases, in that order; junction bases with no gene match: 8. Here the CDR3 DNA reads TGTGCCAGCAGTACACAGGGGGGCGGGATGAACACTGAAGCTTTCTTT. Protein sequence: CASSTQGGGMNTEAFF. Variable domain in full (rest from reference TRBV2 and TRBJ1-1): EPEVTQTPSHQVTQMGQEVILRCVPISNHLYFYWYRQILGQKVEFLVSFYNNEISEKSEIFDDQFSVERPDGSNFTLKIRSTKLEDSAMYFCASSTQGGGMNTEAFFGQGTRLTVV.

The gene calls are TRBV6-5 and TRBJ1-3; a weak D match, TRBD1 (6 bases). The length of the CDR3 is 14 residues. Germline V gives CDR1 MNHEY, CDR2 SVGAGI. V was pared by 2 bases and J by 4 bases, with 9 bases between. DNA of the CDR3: TGTGCCAGCAGTTACGGGACAAGGGGAAACACCATATATTTT. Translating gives CASSYGTRGNTIYF.

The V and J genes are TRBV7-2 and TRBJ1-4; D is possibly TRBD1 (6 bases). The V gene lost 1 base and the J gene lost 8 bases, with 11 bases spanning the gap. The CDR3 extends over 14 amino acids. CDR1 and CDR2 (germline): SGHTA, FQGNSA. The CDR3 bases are TGTGCCAGCAGCTTAGAACAGGGTGGGGAAAAACTGTTTTTT. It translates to CASSLEQGGEKLFF.

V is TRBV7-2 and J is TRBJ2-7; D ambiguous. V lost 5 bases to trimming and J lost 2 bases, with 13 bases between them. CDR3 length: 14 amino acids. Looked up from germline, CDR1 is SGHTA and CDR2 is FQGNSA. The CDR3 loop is CASSVRKRPYEQYF. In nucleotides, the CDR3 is TGTGCCAGCAGCGTCCGTAAGAGGCCCTACGAGCAGTACTTC.

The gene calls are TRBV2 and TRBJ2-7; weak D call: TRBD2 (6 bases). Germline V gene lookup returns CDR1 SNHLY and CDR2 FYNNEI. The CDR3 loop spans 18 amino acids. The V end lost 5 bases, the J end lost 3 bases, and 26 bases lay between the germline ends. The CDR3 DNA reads TGTGCCAGCAGTCTTGAGGGGCGATTGGGGGTCGGGGGCTACGAGCAGTACTTC. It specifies CASSLEGRLGVGGYEQYF.

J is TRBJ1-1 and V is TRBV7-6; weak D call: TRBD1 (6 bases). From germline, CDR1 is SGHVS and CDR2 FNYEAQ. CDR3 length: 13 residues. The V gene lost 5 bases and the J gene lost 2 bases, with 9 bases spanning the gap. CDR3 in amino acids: CASSQQGNTEAFF. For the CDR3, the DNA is TGTGCCAGCAGCCAACAGGGAAACACTGAAGCTTTCTTT. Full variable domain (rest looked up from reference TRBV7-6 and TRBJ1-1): GAGVSQSPRYKVTKRGQDVALRCDPISGHVSLYWYRQALGQGPEFLTYFNYEAQQDKSGLPNDRFSAERPEGSISTLTIQRTEQRDSAMYRCASSQQGNTEAFFGQGTRLTVV.

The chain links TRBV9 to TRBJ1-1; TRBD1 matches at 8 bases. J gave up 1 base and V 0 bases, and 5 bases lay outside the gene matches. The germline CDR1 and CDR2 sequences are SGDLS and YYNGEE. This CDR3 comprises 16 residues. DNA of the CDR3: TGTGCCAGCAGCGTAGCTCTCCAGGGGGCGAACACTGAAGCTTTCTTT. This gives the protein CASSVALQGANTEAFF.

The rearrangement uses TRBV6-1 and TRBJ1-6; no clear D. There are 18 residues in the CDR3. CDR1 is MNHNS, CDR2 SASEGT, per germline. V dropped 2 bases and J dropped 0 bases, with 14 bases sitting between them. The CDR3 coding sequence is TGTGCCAGCAGTGAACTGTCTTGGGCGAGCTCCTATAATTCACCCCTCCACTTT. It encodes CASSELSWASSYNSPLHF.

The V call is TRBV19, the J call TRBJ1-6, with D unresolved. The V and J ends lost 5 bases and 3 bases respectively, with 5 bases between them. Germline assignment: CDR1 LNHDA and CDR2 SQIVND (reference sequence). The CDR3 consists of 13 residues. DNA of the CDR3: TGTGCCAGTAGTGAGGTCTATAATTCACCCCTCCACTTT. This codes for CASSEVYNSPLHF.

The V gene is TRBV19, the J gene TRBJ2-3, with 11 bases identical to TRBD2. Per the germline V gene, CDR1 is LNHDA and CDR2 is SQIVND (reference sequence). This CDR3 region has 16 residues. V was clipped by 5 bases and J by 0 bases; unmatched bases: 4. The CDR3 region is CASSLRTSGSTDTQYF. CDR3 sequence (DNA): TGTGCCAGTAGTCTCCGGACTAGCGGGAGCACAGATACGCAGTATTTT.

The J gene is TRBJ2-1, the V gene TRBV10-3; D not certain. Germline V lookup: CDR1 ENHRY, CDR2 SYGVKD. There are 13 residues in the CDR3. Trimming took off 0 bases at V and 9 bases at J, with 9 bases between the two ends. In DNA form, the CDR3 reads TGTGCCATCAGTGAGTCGGGTTGGAGTGAGCAGTTCTTC. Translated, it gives CAISESGWSEQFF.

In DNA form, the CDR3 reads TGTGCCAGCAGCCAAGATCAGCCAGGGGGAGGTGAAAAACTGTTTTTT. Its translation is CASSQDQPGGGEKLFF. The V gene is TRBV3-1 (or the pseudogene TRBV3-2), the J gene TRBJ1-4; 7 bases fit TRBD1. The germline V gene has CDR1 LGHDT and CDR2 YNNKEL (reference sequence). The CDR3 runs 16 residues. After removal of 0 bases from V and 7 bases from J, the junction contained 8 bases not matched to a gene.

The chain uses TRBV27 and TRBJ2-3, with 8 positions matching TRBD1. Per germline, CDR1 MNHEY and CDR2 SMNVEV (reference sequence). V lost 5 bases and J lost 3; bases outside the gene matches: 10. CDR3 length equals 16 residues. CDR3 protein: CASSPLGQGGTDTQYF. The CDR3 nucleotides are TGTGCCAGCAGTCCCCTCGGACAGGGTGGGACAGATACGCAGTATTTT.

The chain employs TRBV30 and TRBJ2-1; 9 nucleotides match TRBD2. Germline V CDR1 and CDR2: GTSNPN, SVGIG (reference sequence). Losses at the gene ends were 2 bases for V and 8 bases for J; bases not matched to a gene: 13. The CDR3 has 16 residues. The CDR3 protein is CAWSRTGTSLIHEQFF. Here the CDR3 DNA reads TGTGCCTGGAGTAGAACCGGGACTAGCCTCATACATGAGCAGTTCTTC.